What follows are 8 T cell receptor beta chains derived from one specimen sequenced in a study of T cells of healthy individuals. TCRdb fed the 5' RACE reads into MiXCR, producing one record per CDR3 protein. The data hold nearly 100,000 distinct CDR3 sequences, with about 16% observed a single time. The receptors derive from a human donor in good health.

At least ten counts were recorded for this clonotype. The V call is TRBV6-2 or TRBV6-3, the J call TRBJ2-1; TRBD2 agrees at 7 bases. V lost 6 bases and J lost 3; bases outside the gene matches: 14. CDR1 MNHEY and CDR2 SVGEGT come from the germline V gene. CDR3 length: 17 amino acids. The CDR3 loop is CASRHPRAGVDYNEQFF. CDR3 DNA sequence: TGTGCCAGCAGACACCCTAGGGCGGGAGTTGACTACAATGAGCAGTTCTTC.

V is TRBV7-9 and J is TRBJ2-7, with TRBD1 identical over 10 bases. Trimming at V came to 3 bases and at J to 4 bases, leaving 3 bases not matched to a gene. This CDR3 region has 14 residues. Germline-derived CDR1 and CDR2 are SEHNR and FQNEAQ (reference sequence). In nucleotides, the CDR3 is TGTGCCAGCAGCTTCGTGGGACAGGGGTACGAGCAGTACTTC. It specifies CASSFVGQGYEQYF. Based on the CDR3 plus reference TRBV7-9 and TRBJ2-7, the full variable domain is DTGVSQNPRHKITKRGQNVTFRCDPISEHNRLYWYRQTLGQGPEFLTYFQNEAQLEKSRLLSDRFSAERPKGSFSTLEIQRTEQGDSAMYLCASSFVGQGYEQYFGPGTRLTVT.

The chain links TRBV29-1 to TRBJ2-5; either TRBD1 or TRBD2 may supply D (7 bases each). Germline V CDR1 and CDR2: SQVTM, ANQGSEA. With 1 base removed from V and 4 bases from J, the gap between germline ends came to 19 bases. There are 16 residues in the CDR3. CDR3 protein: CSVEVPDRASGETQYF. The CDR3 nucleotides are TGCAGCGTTGAAGTACCTGACAGGGCTAGCGGAGAGACCCAGTACTTC.

This clonotype was counted a few times. This chain joins TRBV27 and TRBJ1-2, with D unclear. The germline V gene has CDR1 MNHEY and CDR2 SMNVEV (reference sequence). The CDR3 spans 13 residues. V lost 5 bases to trimming and J lost 3 bases, with 10 bases between them. In DNA, the CDR3 is TGTGCCAGCAGTGGTACCGGGCACTATGGCTACACCTTC. It yields the protein CASSGTGHYGYTF.

This clonotype was seen many times. J is TRBJ2-1 and V is TRBV29-1; 9 bases line up with TRBD1. V shed 4 bases, J shed 6 bases, and the junction held 7 bases outside the gene matches. The CDR3 loop spans 14 amino acids. The germline CDR1 and CDR2 sequences are SQVTM and ANQGSEA. CDR3 in DNA: TGCAGCGTTGTGACAGGGGGGCGTATCAATGAGCAGTTCTTC. It translates to CSVVTGGRINEQFF.

DNA of the CDR3: TGTGCCAGCAGTGACGGACAGAGGCTTATTCAGTACTTC. Encoded protein: CASSDGQRLIQYF. The chain carries TRBV6-2 or TRBV6-3 and TRBJ2-4, with D maybe TRBD1 (6 bases). Germline-derived CDR1 and CDR2 are MNHEY and SVGEGT. V dropped 5 bases and J dropped 10 bases, with 15 bases sitting between them. The CDR3 has 13 amino acids.

The rearrangement uses TRBV28 and TRBJ2-7; 7 bases are a match to TRBD1. There are 12 residues in the CDR3. The ends lost 9 bases at V and 3 bases at J; junction bases unmatched: 5. Per the germline V gene, CDR1 is MDHEN and CDR2 is SYDVKM. CDR3 protein: CASGDRIYEQYF. The CDR3 DNA reads as TGTGCCAGTGGGGACAGAATCTACGAGCAGTACTTC.

In this sample, this clonotype turned up a few times. The rearrangement uses TRBV7-3 and TRBJ2-1, with 8 bases lining up with TRBD2. With V trimmed by 9 bases and J by 9 bases, 7 bases remained unmatched. Germline V gene lookup returns CDR1 SGHTA and CDR2 FQGTGA. The CDR3 has 12 residues. Here the CDR3 DNA reads TGTGCCAGTTCAAATCGGGGGGGTGAGCAGTTCTTC. Protein: CASSNRGGEQFF.